These T cell receptor beta chains were read from a single sample in a study of Ad26.COV2.S vaccination and SARS-CoV-2 variants. Profiling relied on immunoSEQ multiplex PCR, and the TCRdb table lists in-frame clones only, not all of them. The sample contains 400,000 or so clones, roughly nine tenths of which appear only once. The sample consisted of peripheral blood, taken in a trial of Ad26.COV2.S vaccine versus placebo. The receptors shown here come from a person between 18 and 65 years old who received the Ad26.COV2.S COVID-19 vaccine or a placebo. The CDR3 runs from the conserved cysteine through the conserved F or W. D genes are given only for firm matches. The size of a clone is reported for some rows only, either as once, few or many, or as a class for expanded clones.

>-|TRBV6-1|-|TRBJ1-3
TGTGCCAGCAGTGAAACCGAGGACGCAGGAAACTCTGGAAACACCATATATTTT
CASSETEDAGNSGNTIYF
>-|TRBV9|-|TRBJ2-1
TGTGCCAGCAGCGTTCTTGGGGACTCGGGAAATGAGCAGTTCTTC
CASSVLGDSGNEQFF
>-|TRBV21-1|-|TRBJ2-1
TGTGCCAGCAGCTTCCGGGGGTGGGGACTCAATGAGCAGTTCTTC
CASSFRGWGLNEQFF
>-|TRBV2|TRBD2|TRBJ2-2
TGTGCCAGCAGAGCCAGGGAGGGCACCGGGGAGCTGTTTTTT
CASRAREGTGELFF
>few|TRBV6-1|TRBD1|TRBJ1-2
TGTGCCAGCAGTGAGAGGACAGGGGGTAACTATGGCTACACCTTC
CASSERTGGNYGYTF
>many|TRBV5-1|-|TRBJ1-1
TGCGCCAGCAGCTTGGTGGGGGGTACGGCTTTCTTT
CASSLVGGTAFF
>-|TRBV9|-|TRBJ1-2
TGTGCCAGCAGCCCCGGGTCGGGGGGCCTTAGAGGCTACACCTTC
CASSPGSGGLRGYTF
>-|TRBV9|TRBD2|TRBJ2-3
TGTGCCAGCAGCGTAGACGGGGGGGCTCTTGATACGCAGTATTTT
CASSVDGGALDTQYF
>-|TRBV29-1|-|TRBJ1-1
TGCAGCGTGGTTGACACTATGAACACTGAAGCTTTCTTT
CSVVDTMNTEAFF
>-|TRBV4-1|-|TRBJ1-4
TGCGCCAGCAGCCAAGATGGGAGGGTTGGCGAAAAACTGTTTTTT
CASSQDGRVGEKLFF
>-|TRBV4-1|-|TRBJ1-2
TGCGCCAGCAGCCAGGGGGCGGGAGGCTACACCTTC
CASSQGAGGYTF
>-|TRBV5-1|TRBD2|TRBJ2-1
TGCGCCAGCAGCCCCATGGCGGGGGGCCTACCCAATGAGCAGTTCTTC
CASSPMAGGLPNEQFF
>-|TRBV7-6|TRBD1|TRBJ1-2
TGTGCCAGCAGCTTCGAACAGGGGTATGGCTACACCTTC
CASSFEQGYGYTF
>once|TRBV18|TRBD1|TRBJ1-5
TGTGCCAGCTCACCACTTAGTCAGGGGGTCAATCAGCCCCAGCATTTT
CASSPLSQGVNQPQHF
>-|TRBV19|TRBD1|TRBJ2-1
TGTGCCAGTAGTATAGGCCCTACAGGGGGCCCGCAGTTCTTC
CASSIGPTGGPQFF
>-|TRBV12-3/TRBV12-4|-|TRBJ2-3
TGTGCCAGCAGTTCCCCCCTGACAGATACGCAGTATTTT
CASSSPLTDTQYF
>-|TRBV5-1|TRBD1|TRBJ2-5
TGCGCCAGCAGCTTGACAGGGGGTAAGGAGACCCAGTACTTC
CASSLTGGKETQYF
>-|TRBV6-5|TRBD1|TRBJ2-1
TGTGCCAGCAGGGAGACAGGGGCGGGTGAGCAGTTCTTC
CASRETGAGEQFF
>-|TRBV15|-|TRBJ1-2
TGTGCCACCAGCAGAGACAGGGTTTCCTATGGCTACACCTTC
CATSRDRVSYGYTF
>-|TRBV6-4|-|TRBJ1-1
TGTGCCAGCAGTCCGGGGGGAGGCACTGAAGCTTTCTTT
CASSPGGGTEAFF
>once|TRBV7-2|-|TRBJ2-7
TGTGCCAGCAGCCCCTGGGAGTCGCGCTACGAGCAGTACTTC
CASSPWESRYEQYF
>few|TRBV30|-|TRBJ2-2
TGTGCCTGGAGTGTAAGGTTAGGGCTAGCCGACACCGGGGAGCTGTTTTTT
CAWSVRLGLADTGELFF
>-|TRBV3-1/TRBV3-2|-|TRBJ2-1
TGTGCCAGCAGCTTTTCCCAGCTTCCTGAGCAGTTCTTC
CASSFSQLPEQFF
>-|TRBV3-1/TRBV3-2|TRBD1|TRBJ1-2
TGTGCCAGCAGCCAAAGGGACAGGAGGCAGGGCTACACCTTC
CASSQRDRRQGYTF
>-|TRBV5-1|-|TRBJ2-7
TGCGCCAGCAGCTTGGAGGGTATCTACGAGCAGTACTTC
CASSLEGIYEQYF
>-|TRBV27|-|TRBJ1-4
TGTGCCAGCAGTTTAAACGGGGTGCCTGAAAAACTGTTTTTT
CASSLNGVPEKLFF
>-|TRBV7-9|-|TRBJ2-2
TGTGCCAGCAGCCCCGGGACGATCTTCGCGAACACCGGGGAGCTGTTTTTT
CASSPGTIFANTGELFF
>-|TRBV6-5|-|TRBJ1-3
TGTGCCAGCAGTTACGGGGGTAAAGCTGGAAACACCATATATTTT
CASSYGGKAGNTIYF
>-|TRBV2|-|TRBJ2-4
TGTGCCAGCAAAAGTACAGTAGGAAAAAACATTCAGTACTTC
CASKSTVGKNIQYF
>-|TRBV6-5|-|TRBJ1-2
TGTGCCAGCAGTTACGTTACCGGGTATGGCTACACCTTC
CASSYVTGYGYTF
>-|TRBV20-1|-|TRBJ2-7
TGCAGTGCTTCATCCCTGGATGAGCAGTACTTC
CSASSLDEQYF
>-|TRBV15|TRBD1|TRBJ2-7
TGTGCCACAAGGACAGGGGATGAAGCCTACGAGCAGTACTTC
CATRTGDEAYEQYF
>-|TRBV6-5|-|TRBJ1-2
TGTGCCAGCAGTTACGAGACCCAGGCGGTCGGTGGCTACACCTTC
CASSYETQAVGGYTF
>-|TRBV2|-|TRBJ1-2
TGTGCCAGCAGCCCCTGGACGGAGTCCGAAGTCTTCTTC
CASSPWTESEVFF
>-|TRBV7-2|-|TRBJ2-1
TGTGCCAGCAGCTTAGCTCCCCCCCGGGCCTGGTCCTACAATGAGCAGTTCTTC
CASSLAPPRAWSYNEQFF
>-|TRBV5-1|-|TRBJ1-1
TGCGCCAGCAGTCCACGGACAGCCACTGAAGCTTTCTTT
CASSPRTATEAFF
>-|TRBV2|TRBD1|TRBJ1-2
TGTGCCAGCAGTGAACAGGGGGCGGTTGGCTACACCTTC
CASSEQGAVGYTF
>-|TRBV6-5|-|TRBJ1-2
TGTGCCAGCAGTTACGGGGGATTTTATGGCTACACCTTC
CASSYGGFYGYTF
>-|TRBV18|-|TRBJ1-5
TGTGCCAGCTCCCAGGGAAGCAATCAGCCCCAGCATTTT
CASSQGSNQPQHF
>-|TRBV5-1|-|TRBJ2-5
TGCGCCAGCAGCTTGGCCCTGGAGGGGTATGGAGAGACCCAGTACTTC
CASSLALEGYGETQYF
>-|TRBV19|TRBD2|TRBJ2-1
TGTGCCAGTAGCACTAGCGGGGGACCGCATGAGCAGTTCTTC
CASSTSGGPHEQFF
>-|TRBV5-4|-|TRBJ2-3
TGTGCCAGCAGGGGTGGTGGTGTGGGGGCCACAGATACGCAGTATTTT
CASRGGGVGATDTQYF
>-|TRBV10-1|-|TRBJ1-4
TGCGCCAGCAGGGGACAAAACCCAACTTGGGAAACTAATGAAAAACTGTTTTTT
CASRGQNPTWETNEKLFF
>once|TRBV4-1|-|TRBJ2-1
TGCGCCAGCAGCCAAGTTCTGGGGCGCTCCTACAATGAGCAGTTCTTC
CASSQVLGRSYNEQFF
>-|TRBV5-8|TRBD1|TRBJ2-1
TGTGCCAGCAGCTTGGTAGGACAGGGACTCAATGAGCAGTTCTTC
CASSLVGQGLNEQFF
>-|TRBV7-9|-|TRBJ2-7
TGTGCCAGCAGCTCCGGGGACTACGAGCAGTACTTC
CASSSGDYEQYF
>-|TRBV5-8|-|TRBJ1-3
TGTGCCAGCAGCTTGGATCCCTCTGGAAACACCATATATTTT
CASSLDPSGNTIYF
>-|TRBV27|-|TRBJ1-6
TGTGCCAGCAGCTACAGGTCTTATTCACCCCTCCACTTT
CASSYRSYSPLHF
>-|TRBV14|TRBD2|TRBJ2-5
TGTGCCAGCAGCAGGACTAGCGGCGCACAAGAGACCCAGTACTTC
CASSRTSGAQETQYF
>many|TRBV2|-|TRBJ1-5
TGTGCCAGCAGTTATTCGACAGCTAGCAATCAGCCCCAGCATTTT
CASSYSTASNQPQHF
>-|TRBV9|TRBD2|TRBJ2-1
TGTGCCAGCAGCGTAGCTACGGGACTAGCGGGGGCCGATGAGCAGTTCTTC
CASSVATGLAGADEQFF
>-|TRBV2|TRBD2|TRBJ2-2
TGTGCCAGCAGTGAAGATCCCTTTAGCGGGGGGGCCACCGGGGAGCTGTTTTTT
CASSEDPFSGGATGELFF
>-|TRBV30|-|TRBJ1-4
TGTGCCTGGAATGGACAGAGATTAAATGAAAAACTGTTTTTT
CAWNGQRLNEKLFF
>-|TRBV19|TRBD1|TRBJ1-1
TGTGCCACCAAGGACAGGGGAGACACTGAAGCTTTCTTT
CATKDRGDTEAFF
>-|TRBV7-2|-|TRBJ2-5
TGTGCCAGCAGCACCCAAGTGGCGGAACAAGAGACCCAGTACTTC
CASSTQVAEQETQYF
>-|TRBV30|TRBD2|TRBJ2-5
TGTGCCTGGAGTTTGGGAGGGGAGACCCAGTACTTC
CAWSLGGETQYF
>-|TRBV6-5|TRBD1|TRBJ1-2
TGTGCCAGCAGTAAACAGGGGGCTTCGCACTATGGCTACACCTTC
CASSKQGASHYGYTF
>-|TRBV15|-|TRBJ1-2
TGTGCCACCAGCAGAGATCTGGAAGGGGGCTATGGCTACACCTTC
CATSRDLEGGYGYTF
>-|TRBV27|-|TRBJ1-1
TGTGCCAGCAGTTTATCGATGCACACTGAAGCTTTCTTT
CASSLSMHTEAFF